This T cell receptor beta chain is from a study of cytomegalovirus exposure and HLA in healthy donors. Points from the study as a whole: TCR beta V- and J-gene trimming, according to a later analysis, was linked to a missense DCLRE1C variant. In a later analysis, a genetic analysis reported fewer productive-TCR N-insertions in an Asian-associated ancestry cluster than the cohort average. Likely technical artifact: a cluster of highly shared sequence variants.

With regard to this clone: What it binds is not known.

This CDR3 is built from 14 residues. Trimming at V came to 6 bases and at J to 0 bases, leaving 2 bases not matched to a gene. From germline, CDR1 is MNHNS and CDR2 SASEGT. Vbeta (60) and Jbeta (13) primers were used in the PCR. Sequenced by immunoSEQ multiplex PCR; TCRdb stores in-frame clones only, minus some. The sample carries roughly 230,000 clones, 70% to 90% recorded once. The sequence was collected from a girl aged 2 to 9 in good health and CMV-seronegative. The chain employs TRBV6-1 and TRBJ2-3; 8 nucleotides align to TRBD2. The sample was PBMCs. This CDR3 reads CASRQRGSTDTQYF. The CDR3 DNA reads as TGTGCCAGCAGACAGCGGGGGAGCACAGATACGCAGTATTTT.